This T cell receptor (beta chain) was observed in a study of OX40 agonist ivuxolimab in advanced cancers. The study's findings and limits: Low normalized clonal expansion also occurred in some nonresponding patients.

Remarks on this clone: Antigen: not known.

The CDR3 is 15 residues long. Using immunoSEQ multiplex PCR, the repertoire was profiled, and TCRdb retains in-frame clones only, with some absent. Of tens of thousands of clones listed, about 88% are singletons. The TCR sequence derives from an adult with an advanced solid tumor such as melanoma, head and neck, liver or kidney cancer. This specimen consisted of CD4+ or CD8+ T cells sorted from blood, obtained in a trial of the OX40 agonist ivuxolimab. The chain has TRBV21-1 and TRBJ1-5; the D segment call TRBD1 is taken from the table without a DNA check. TRBV21-1 is termed a pseudogene. This CDR3 reads CASSGPGTGGQPQHF. CDR3 sequence (DNA): TGTGCCAGCAGCGGTCCCGGGACAGGTGGTCAGCCCCAGCATTTT.